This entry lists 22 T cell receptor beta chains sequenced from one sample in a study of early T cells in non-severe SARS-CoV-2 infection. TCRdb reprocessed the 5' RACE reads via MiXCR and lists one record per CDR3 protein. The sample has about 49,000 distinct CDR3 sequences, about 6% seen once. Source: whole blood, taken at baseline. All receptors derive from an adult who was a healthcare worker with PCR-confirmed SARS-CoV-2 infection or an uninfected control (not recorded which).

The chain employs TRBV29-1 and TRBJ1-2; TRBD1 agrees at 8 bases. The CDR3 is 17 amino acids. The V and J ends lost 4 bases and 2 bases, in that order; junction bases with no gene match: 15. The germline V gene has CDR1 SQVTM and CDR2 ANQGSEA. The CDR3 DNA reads TGCAGCGTTGTGCCCGACCGGACAGGGATTAGAAACTATGGCTACACCTTC. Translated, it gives CSVVPDRTGIRNYGYTF.

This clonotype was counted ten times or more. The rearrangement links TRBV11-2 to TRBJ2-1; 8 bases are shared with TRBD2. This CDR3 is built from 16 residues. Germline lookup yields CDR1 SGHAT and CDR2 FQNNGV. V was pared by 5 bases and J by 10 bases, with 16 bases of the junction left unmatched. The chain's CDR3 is CASSRIGLANRGEQFF. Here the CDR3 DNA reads TGTGCCAGCAGCCGTATAGGACTAGCCAACCGGGGGGAGCAGTTCTTC.

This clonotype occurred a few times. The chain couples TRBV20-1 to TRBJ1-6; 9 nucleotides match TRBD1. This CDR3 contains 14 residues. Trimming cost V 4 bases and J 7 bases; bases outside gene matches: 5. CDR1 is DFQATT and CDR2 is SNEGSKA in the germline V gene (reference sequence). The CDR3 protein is CSAIPGQGNSPLHF. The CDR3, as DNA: TGCAGTGCTATCCCGGGACAGGGCAATTCACCCCTCCACTTT.

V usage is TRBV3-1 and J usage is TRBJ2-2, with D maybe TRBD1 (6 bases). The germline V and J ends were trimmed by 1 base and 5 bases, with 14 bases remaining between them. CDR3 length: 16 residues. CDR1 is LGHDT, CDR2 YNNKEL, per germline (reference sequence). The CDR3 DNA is TGTGCCAGCAGCCAAGGGCTACAGGGAGTAACCGGGGAGCTGTTTTTT. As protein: CASSQGLQGVTGELFF.

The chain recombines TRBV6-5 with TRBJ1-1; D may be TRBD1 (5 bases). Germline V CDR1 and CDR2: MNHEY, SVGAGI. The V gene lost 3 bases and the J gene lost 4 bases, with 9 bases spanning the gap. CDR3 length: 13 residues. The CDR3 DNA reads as TGTGCCAGCAGTTATATGGGGGGCACTGAAGCTTTCTTT. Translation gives CASSYMGGTEAFF.

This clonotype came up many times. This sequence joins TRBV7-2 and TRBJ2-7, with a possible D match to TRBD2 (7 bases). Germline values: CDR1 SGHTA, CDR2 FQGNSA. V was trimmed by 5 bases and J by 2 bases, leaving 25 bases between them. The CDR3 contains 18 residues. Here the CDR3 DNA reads TGTGCCAGCAGCCCCAACGCCCCCTTGCGGGGGACAACCTACGAGCAGTACTTC. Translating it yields CASSPNAPLRGTTYEQYF.

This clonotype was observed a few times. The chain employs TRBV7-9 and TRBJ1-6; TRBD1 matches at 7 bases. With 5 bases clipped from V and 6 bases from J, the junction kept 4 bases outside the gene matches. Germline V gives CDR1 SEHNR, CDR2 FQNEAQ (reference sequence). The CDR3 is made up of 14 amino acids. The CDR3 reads CASSRDSPNSPLHF. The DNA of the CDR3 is TGTGCCAGCAGCCGGGACAGTCCTAATTCACCCCTCCACTTT. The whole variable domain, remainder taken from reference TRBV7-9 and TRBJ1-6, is DTGVSQNPRHKITKRGQNVTFRCDPISEHNRLYWYRQTLGQGPEFLTYFQNEAQLEKSRLLSDRFSAERPKGSFSTLEIQRTEQGDSAMYLCASSRDSPNSPLHFGNGTRLTVT.

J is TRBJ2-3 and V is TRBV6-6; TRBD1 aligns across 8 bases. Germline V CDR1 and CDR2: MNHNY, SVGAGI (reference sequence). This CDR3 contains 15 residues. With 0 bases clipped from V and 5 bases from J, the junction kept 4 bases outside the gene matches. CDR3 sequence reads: CASSYSSGGRDTQYF. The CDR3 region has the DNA TGTGCCAGCAGTTACTCGTCAGGGGGCAGAGATACGCAGTATTTT.

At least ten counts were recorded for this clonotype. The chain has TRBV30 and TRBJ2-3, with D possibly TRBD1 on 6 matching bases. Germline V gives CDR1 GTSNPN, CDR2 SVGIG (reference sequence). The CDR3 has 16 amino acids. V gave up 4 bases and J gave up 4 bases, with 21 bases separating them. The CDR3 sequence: CAWTVSGEGCADTQYF. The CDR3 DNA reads TGTGCCTGGACCGTATCAGGGGAAGGGTGCGCAGATACGCAGTATTTT.

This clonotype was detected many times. The CDR3 here is CASSLATGKNTEAFF. CDR3 nucleotide sequence: TGTGCCAGCAGCTTAGCCACAGGGAAGAACACTGAAGCTTTCTTT. The chain couples TRBV7-2 to TRBJ1-1; weak D call: TRBD1 (6 bases). The CDR3 extends over 15 amino acids. The germline V and J ends were trimmed by 0 bases and 1 base, with 9 bases remaining between them. CDR1 is SGHTA, CDR2 FQGNSA, per germline.

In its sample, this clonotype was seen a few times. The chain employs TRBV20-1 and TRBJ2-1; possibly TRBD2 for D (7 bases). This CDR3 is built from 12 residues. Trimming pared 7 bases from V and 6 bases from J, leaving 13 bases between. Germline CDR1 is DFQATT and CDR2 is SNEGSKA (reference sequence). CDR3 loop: CSGGGAGNEQFF. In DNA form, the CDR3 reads TGCAGTGGAGGGGGGGCCGGCAATGAGCAGTTCTTC.

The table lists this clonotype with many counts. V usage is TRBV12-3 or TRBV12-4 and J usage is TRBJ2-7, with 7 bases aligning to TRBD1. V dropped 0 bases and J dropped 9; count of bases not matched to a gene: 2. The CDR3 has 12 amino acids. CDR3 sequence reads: CASSLAGQRQYF. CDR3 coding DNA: TGTGCCAGCAGTTTAGCGGGACAGCGGCAGTACTTC.

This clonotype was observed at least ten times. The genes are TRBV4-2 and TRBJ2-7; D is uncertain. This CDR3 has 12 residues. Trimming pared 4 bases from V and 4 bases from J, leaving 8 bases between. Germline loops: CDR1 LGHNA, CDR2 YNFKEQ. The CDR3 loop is CASSPTPYEQYF. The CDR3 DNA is TGTGCCAGCAGCCCTACACCTTACGAGCAGTACTTC.

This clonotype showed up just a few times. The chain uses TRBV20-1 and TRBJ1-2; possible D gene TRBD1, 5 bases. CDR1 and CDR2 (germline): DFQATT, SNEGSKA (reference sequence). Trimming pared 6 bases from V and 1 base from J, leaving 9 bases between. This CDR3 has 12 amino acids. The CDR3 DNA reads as TGCAGTGCGGAGGGGATTAACTATGGCTACACCTTC. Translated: CSAEGINYGYTF.

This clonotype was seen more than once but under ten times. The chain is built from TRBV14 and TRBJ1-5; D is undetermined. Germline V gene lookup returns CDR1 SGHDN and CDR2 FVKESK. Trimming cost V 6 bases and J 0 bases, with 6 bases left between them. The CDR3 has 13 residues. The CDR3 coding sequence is TGTGCCAGCAGTCTAAATAGCAATCAGCCCCAGCATTTT. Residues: CASSLNSNQPQHF. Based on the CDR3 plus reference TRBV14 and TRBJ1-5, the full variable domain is EAGVTQFPSHSVIEKGQTVTLRCDPISGHDNLYWYRRVMGKEIKFLLHFVKESKQDESGMPNNRFLAERTGGTYSTLKVQPAELEDSGVYFCASSLNSNQPQHFGDGTRLSIL.

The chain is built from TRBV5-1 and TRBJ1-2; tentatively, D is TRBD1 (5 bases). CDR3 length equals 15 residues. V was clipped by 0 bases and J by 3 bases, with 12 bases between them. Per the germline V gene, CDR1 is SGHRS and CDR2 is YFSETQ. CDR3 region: CASSLGTSVDYGYTF. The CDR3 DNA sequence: TGCGCCAGCAGCTTGGGGACATCCGTGGACTATGGCTACACCTTC.

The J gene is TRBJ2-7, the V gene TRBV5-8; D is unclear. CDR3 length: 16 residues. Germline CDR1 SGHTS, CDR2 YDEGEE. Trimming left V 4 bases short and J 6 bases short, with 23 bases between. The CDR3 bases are TGTGCCAGCAGCATTGGTACACCCAAGCAGATATTCGAGCAGTACTTC. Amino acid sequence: CASSIGTPKQIFEQYF.

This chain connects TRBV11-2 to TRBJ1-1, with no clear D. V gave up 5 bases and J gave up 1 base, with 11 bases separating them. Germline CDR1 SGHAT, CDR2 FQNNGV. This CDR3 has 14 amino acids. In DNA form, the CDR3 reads TGTGCCAGCAGCAAGCAATTAAGGAACACTGAAGCTTTCTTT. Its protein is CASSKQLRNTEAFF.

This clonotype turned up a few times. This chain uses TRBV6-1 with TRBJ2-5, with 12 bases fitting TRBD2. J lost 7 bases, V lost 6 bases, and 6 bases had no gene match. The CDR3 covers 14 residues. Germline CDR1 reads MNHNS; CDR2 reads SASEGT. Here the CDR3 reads CASRQTSGGRTQYF. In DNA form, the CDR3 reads TGTGCCAGCAGACAGACTAGCGGGGGAAGGACCCAGTACTTC.

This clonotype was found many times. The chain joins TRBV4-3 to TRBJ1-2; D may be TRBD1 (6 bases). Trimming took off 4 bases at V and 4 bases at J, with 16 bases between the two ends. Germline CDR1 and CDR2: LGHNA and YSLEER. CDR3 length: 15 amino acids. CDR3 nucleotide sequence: TGCGCCAGCAGCCGTCAACAGGGTTCTAGCTATGGCTACACCTTC. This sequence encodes CASSRQQGSSYGYTF.

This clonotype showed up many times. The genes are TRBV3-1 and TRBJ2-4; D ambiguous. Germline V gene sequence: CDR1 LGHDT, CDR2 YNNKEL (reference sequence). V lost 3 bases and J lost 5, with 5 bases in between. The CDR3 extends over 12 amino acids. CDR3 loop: CASSHSENIQYF. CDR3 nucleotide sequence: TGTGCCAGCAGCCATTCAGAAAACATTCAGTACTTC.

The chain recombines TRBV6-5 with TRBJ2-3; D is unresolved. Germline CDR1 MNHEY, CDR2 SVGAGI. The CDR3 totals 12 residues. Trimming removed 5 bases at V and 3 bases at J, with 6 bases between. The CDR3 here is CASSPKTDTQYF. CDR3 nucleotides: TGTGCCAGCAGTCCGAAGACAGATACGCAGTATTTT.